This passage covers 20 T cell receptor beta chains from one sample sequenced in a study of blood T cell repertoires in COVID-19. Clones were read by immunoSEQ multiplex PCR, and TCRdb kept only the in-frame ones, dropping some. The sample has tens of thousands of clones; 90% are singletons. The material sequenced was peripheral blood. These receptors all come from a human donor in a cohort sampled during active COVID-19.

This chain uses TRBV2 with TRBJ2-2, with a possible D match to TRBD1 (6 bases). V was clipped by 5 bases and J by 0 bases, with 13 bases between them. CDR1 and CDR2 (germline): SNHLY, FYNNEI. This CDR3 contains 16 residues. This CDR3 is CASSLRQATNTGELFF. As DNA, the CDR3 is TGTGCCAGCAGTCTAAGACAGGCAACGAACACCGGGGAGCTGTTTTTT.

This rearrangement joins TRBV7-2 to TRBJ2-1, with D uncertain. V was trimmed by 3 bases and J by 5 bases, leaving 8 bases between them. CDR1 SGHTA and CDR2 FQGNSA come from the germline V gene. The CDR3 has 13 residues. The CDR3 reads CASSLGLHNEQFF. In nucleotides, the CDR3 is TGTGCCAGCAGCTTGGGCCTACACAATGAGCAGTTCTTC.

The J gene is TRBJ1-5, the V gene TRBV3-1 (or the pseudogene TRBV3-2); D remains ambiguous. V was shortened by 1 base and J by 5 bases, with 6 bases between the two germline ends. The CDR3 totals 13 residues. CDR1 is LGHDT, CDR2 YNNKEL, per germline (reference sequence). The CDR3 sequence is CASSQGEHQPQHF. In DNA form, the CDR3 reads TGTGCCAGCAGCCAAGGGGAGCATCAGCCCCAGCATTTT.

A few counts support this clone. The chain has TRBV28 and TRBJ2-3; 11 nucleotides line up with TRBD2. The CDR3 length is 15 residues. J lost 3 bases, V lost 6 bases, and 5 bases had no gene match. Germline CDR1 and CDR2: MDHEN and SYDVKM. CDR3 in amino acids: CASSRASGGTDTQYF. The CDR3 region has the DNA TGTGCCAGCAGCCGCGCTAGCGGGGGGACAGATACGCAGTATTTT.

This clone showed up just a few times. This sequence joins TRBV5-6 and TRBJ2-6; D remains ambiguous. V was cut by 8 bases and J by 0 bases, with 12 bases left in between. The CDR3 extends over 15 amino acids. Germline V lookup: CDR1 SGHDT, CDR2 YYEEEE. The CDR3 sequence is CASIYLPSGANVLTF. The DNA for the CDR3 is TGTGCCAGTATCTATCTCCCCTCTGGGGCCAACGTCCTGACTTTC.

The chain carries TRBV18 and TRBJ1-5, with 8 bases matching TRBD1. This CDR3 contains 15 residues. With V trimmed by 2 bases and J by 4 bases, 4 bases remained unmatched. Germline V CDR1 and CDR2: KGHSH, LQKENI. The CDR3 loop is CASSPMQGANQPQHF. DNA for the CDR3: TGTGCCAGCTCACCAATGCAGGGGGCGAATCAGCCCCAGCATTTT.

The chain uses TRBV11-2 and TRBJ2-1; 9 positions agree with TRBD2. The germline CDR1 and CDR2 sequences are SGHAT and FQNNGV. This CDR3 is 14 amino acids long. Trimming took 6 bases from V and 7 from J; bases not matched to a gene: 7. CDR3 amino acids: CASSSIAGVNEQFF. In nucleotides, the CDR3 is TGTGCCAGCAGTTCTATAGCGGGGGTGAATGAGCAGTTCTTC.

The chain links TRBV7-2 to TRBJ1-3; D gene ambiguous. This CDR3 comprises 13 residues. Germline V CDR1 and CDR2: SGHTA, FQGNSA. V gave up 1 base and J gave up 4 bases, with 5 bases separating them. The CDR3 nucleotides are TGTGCCAGCAGCTTAGGCAGGGGAAACACCATATATTTT. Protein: CASSLGRGNTIYF.

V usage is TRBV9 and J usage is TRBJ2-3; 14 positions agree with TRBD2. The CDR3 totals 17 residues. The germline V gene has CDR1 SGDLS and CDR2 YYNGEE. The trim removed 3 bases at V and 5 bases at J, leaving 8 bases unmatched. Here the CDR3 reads CASSAPRTSGGLDTQYF. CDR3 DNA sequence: TGTGCCAGCAGCGCCCCCCGGACTAGCGGGGGGTTAGATACGCAGTATTTT.

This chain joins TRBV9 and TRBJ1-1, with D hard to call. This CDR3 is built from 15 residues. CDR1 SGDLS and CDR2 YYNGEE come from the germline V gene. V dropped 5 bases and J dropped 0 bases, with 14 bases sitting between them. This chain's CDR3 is CASSQEEGVNTEAFF. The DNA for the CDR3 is TGTGCCAGCAGTCAGGAGGAGGGCGTGAACACTGAAGCTTTCTTT. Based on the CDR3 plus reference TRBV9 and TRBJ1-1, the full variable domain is DSGVTQTPKHLITATGQRVTLRCSPRSGDLSVYWYQQSLDQGLQFLIQYYNGEERAKGNILERFSAQQFPDLHSELNLSSLELGDSALYFCASSQEEGVNTEAFFGQGTRLTVV.

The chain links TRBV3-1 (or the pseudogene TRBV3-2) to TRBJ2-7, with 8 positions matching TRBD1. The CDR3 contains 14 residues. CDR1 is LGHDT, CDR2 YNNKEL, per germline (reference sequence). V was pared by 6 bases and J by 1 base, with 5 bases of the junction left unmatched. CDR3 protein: CASSRDRGSYEQYF. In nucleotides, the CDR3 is TGTGCCAGCAGTCGAGACAGGGGATCCTACGAGCAGTACTTC.

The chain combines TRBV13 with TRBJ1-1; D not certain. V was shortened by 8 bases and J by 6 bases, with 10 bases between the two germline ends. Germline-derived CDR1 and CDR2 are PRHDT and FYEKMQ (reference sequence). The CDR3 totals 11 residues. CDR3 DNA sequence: TGTGCCAGCCGGTACAGCTCTGAAGCTTTCTTT. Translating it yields CASRYSSEAFF.

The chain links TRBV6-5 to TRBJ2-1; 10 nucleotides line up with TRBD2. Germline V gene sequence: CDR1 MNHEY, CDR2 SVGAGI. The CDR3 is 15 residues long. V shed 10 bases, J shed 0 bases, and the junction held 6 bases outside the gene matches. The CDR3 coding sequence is TGTGCCACCCGGACTAGCGGTGCCTCCTACAATGAGCAGTTCTTC. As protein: CATRTSGASYNEQFF.

CDR3 sequence reads: CASSPQQGTGANVLTF. CDR3 in DNA: TGTGCCAGCTCACCGCAACAGGGGACTGGGGCCAACGTCCTGACTTTC. The J gene is TRBJ2-6, the V gene TRBV18; TRBD1 aligns across 7 bases. Germline trimming cut 3 bases from V and 2 bases from J; bases unmatched to any gene: 4. Germline V gene lookup returns CDR1 KGHSH and CDR2 LQKENI. CDR3 size: 16 residues.

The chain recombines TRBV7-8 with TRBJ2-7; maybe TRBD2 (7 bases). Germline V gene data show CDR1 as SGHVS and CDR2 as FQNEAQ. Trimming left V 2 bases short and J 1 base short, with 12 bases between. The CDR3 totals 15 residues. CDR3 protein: CASSLRGGHSYEQYF. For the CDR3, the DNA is TGTGCCAGCAGCTTAAGGGGGGGGCATTCCTACGAGCAGTACTTC. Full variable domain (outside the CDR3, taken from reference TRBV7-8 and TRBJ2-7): GAGVSQSPRYKVAKRGQDVALRCDPISGHVSLFWYQQALGQGPEFLTYFQNEAQLDKSGLPSDRFFAERPEGSVSTLKIQRTQQEDSAVYLCASSLRGGHSYEQYFGPGTRLTVT.

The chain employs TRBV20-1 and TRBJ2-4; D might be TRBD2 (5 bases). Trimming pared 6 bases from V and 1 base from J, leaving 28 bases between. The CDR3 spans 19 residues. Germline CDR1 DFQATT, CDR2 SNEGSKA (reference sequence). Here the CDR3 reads CSASTPGSSGLLAKNIQYF. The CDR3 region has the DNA TGCAGTGCGAGTACCCCGGGAAGTTCGGGCCTATTGGCCAAAAACATTCAGTACTTC.

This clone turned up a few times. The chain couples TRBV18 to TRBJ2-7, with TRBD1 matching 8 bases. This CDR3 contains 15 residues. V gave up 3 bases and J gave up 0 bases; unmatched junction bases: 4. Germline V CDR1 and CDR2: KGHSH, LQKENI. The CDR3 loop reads CASSPRTGSSYEQYF. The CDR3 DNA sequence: TGTGCCAGCTCACCTAGGACAGGGAGCTCCTACGAGCAGTACTTC. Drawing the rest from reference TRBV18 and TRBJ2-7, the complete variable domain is NAGVMQNPRHLVRRRGQEARLRCSPMKGHSHVYWYRQLPEEGLKFMVYLQKENIIDESGMPKERFSAEFPKEGPSILRIQQVVRGDSAAYFCASSPRTGSSYEQYFGPGTRLTVT.

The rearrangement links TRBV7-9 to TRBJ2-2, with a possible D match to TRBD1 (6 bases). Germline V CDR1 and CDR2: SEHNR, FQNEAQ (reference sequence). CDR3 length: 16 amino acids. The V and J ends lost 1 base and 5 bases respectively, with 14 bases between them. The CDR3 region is CASSLGPDRGTGELFF. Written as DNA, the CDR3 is TGTGCCAGCAGCTTAGGTCCGGACAGAGGAACCGGGGAGCTGTTTTTT.

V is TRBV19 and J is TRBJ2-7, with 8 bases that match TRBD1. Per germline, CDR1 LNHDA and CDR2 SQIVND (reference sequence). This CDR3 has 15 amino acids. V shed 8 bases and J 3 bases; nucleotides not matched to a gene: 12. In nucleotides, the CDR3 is TGTGCCAGTCAGCCCAGGGGGCGCTCAGGCTACGAGCAGTACTTC. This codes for CASQPRGRSGYEQYF.

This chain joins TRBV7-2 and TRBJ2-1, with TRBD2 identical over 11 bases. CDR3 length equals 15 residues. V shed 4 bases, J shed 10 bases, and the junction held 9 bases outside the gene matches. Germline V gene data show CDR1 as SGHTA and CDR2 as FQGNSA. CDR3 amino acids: CASSSSGGPYREQFF. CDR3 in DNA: TGTGCCAGCAGCTCTAGCGGGGGGCCTTACAGGGAGCAGTTCTTC.